This note documents a single TCR beta chain sequence. As yet, its antigen is unknown. The germline V gene encodes CDR1 MDHEN and CDR2 SYDVKM. The CDR3 length is 14 residues. V was clipped by 7 bases and J by 5 bases, with 15 bases between them. The source of the sample is a study of T cell responses to AZD1222 COVID-19 vaccine. Findings and caveats of the study: As reported, nearly half of all spike-specific TCRs target variant regions that are unmutated.

TCRdb keeps only in-frame clones here, not all; method: immunoSEQ multiplex PCR. The profile shows tens of thousands of clones, around 90% of them singletons. The sequences come from peripheral blood, collected on day 0 of AZD1222 vaccination. The receptor's source is an adult in good health. The V and J genes are TRBV28 and TRBJ1-5, with unresolved D. The DNA of the CDR3 is TGTGCCAGCATCCAACGGCGATTCGATCAGCCCCAGCATTTT. As protein: CASIQRRFDQPQHF.